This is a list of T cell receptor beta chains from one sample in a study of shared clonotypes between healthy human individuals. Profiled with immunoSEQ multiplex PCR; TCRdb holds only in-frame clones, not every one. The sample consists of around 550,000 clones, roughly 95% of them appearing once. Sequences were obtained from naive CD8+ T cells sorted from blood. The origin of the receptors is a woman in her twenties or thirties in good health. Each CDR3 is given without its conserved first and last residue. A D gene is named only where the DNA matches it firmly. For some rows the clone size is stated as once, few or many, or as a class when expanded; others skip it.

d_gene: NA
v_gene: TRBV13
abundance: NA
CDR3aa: ASSDTLAPEQY

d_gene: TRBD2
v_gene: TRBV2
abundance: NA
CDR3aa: ASSEGLATYNEQF

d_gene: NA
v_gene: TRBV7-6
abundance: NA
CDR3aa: ASSLGSPSWGNQPQH

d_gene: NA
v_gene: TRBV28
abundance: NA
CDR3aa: ASSLFRGSSYEQY

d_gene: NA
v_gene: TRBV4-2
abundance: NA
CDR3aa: ASTRRGSYNEQF

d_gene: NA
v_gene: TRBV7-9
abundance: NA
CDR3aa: ASSLAGGYEQY

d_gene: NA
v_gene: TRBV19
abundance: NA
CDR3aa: ASSIGPRDTEAF

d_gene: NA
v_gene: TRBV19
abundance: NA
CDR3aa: ASSPLAEGTDTQY

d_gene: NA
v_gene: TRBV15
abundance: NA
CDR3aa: ATSRQDSITNTQY

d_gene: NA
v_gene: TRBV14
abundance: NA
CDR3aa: ASSRRRGGSLNEQF

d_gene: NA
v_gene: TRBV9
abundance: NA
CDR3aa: ASSGWLALNYGYT

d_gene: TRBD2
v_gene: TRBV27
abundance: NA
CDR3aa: ASSLSAGGFDTQY

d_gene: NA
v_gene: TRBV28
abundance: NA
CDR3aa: ASSGSGASGELF

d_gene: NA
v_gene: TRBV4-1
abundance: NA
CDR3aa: ASSQGTRGFMNTEAF

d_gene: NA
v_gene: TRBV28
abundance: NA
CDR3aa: ASSLIGDSDYDEQY

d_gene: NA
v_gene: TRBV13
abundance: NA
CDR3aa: ASRTGTSGSVEQY

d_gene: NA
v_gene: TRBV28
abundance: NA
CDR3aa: ASSLVGRYLGEQY

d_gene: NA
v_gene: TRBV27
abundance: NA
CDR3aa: ASSLDSRYEQY

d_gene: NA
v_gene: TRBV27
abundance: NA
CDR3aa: ASRGGRGGELF

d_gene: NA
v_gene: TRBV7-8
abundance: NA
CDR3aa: ASSPGPHEQF

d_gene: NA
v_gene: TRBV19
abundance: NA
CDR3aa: ASSRGDTEAF

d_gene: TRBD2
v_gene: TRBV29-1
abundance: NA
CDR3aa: SERTSGTYNEQF

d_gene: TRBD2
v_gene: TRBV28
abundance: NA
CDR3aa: ASSSSGRGYNEQF

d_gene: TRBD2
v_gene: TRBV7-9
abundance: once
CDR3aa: ASSDGLAPELF

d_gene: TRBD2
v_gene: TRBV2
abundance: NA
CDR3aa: ASSDAGEAYEQY

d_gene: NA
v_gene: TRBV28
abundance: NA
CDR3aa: ASSPPGGSGSGANVLT

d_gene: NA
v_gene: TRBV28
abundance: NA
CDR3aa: ASSLSPRGGYYEQY

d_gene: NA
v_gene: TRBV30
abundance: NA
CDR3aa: AWAAGTSSDQPQH

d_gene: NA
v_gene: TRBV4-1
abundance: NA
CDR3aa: ASSLDFYGYT

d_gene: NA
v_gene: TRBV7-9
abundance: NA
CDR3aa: ASSATSSYEQY

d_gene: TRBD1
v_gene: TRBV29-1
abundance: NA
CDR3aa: SVDLGQGYEKLF

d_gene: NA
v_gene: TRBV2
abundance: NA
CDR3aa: ASSDGNSNQPQH

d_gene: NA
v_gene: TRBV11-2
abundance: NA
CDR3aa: ASSLWAGEYNEQF

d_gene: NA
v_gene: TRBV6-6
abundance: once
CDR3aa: ASTPTEGGSYNEQF